This T cell receptor beta chain appears in the sequencing data of a study of T cells in tumors after PD-1 blockade. The wider study: Each patient got pembrolizumab 200 mg every 3 weeks or cemiplimab 350 mg every 2 weeks. General study findings and limits: Blood contained 40% to 50% of the tumor's TCR clonotypes.

Template: tumor biopsy or peripheral blood genomic DNA, roughly 616-6,500 ng per sample. A word on this clone: Its cognate antigen is unknown.

Some clones are missing from TCRdb's copy, which holds only in-frame ones; the method was immunoSEQ multiplex PCR. The sample gives tens of thousands of clones, just under 80% of which show up once; over 10% is in the top ten. V shed 4 bases and J 5 bases; nucleotides not matched to a gene: 14. The germline V gene has CDR1 SGDLS and CDR2 YYNGEE. The CDR3 spans 17 residues. V and J are TRBV9 and TRBJ2-2; TRBD1 matches at 7 bases. The material sequenced was PBMCs, taken before anti-PD-1 treatment. This TCR came from a human donor with basal cell carcinoma. The CDR3: CASSSHSRQGGTGELFF. For the CDR3, the DNA is TGTGCCAGCAGCTCTCATTCTAGACAGGGTGGGACCGGGGAGCTGTTTTTT.